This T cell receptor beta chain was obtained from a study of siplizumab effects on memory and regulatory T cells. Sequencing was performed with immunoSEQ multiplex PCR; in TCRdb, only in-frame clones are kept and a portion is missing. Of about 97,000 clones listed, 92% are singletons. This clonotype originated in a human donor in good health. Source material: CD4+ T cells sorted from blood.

CDR3 region: CASNTGPPNTDTQYF. CDR3 nucleotide sequence: TGTGCCAGCAACACAGGCCCACCAAACACAGATACGCAGTATTTT. The chain joins TRBV28 to TRBJ2-3, with a possible D match to TRBD1 (5 bases). CDR1 and CDR2 from the germline V gene are MDHEN and SYDVKM. The CDR3 is 15 amino acids. The V gene lost 7 bases and the J gene lost 2 bases, with 16 bases spanning the gap.